The entry below gives a single TCR beta chain sequence along with its context. Original processing methods: Amplification of reference gene primers provided the estimated nucleated cell counts. The table came from immunoSEQ multiplex PCR; TCRdb's copy has only in-frame clones and leaves some out. That table gives V, J and clone size, and the DNA gave D and trimming. The sample shows about 190,000 clones, 88% of them seen only once. The data originate from a study of blood T cell repertoires in COVID-19. Study details: The study drew acute and convalescent COVID-19 samples from the United States, Italy and Spain. T cells, B-cell-depleted T cells, or PBMCs provided the cDNA or gDNA that served as material.

The germline V gene encodes CDR1 SGHNT and CDR2 YYREEE (reference sequence). This CDR3 region has 18 residues. The V end was cut by 5 bases, the J end by 0 bases, with 21 bases between. Sample: peripheral blood. The TCR originated in a man between 18 and 29 years old with active or convalescent COVID-19. This chain connects TRBV5-4 to TRBJ2-4, with D possibly TRBD1 on 6 matching bases. In DNA form, the CDR3 reads TGTGCCAGCAGGCCTAACTCCAGGGGTCTAACAGCCAAAAACATTCAGTACTTC. Translating gives CASRPNSRGLTAKNIQYF. Combining the CDR3 with reference TRBV5-4 and TRBJ2-4 gives the whole variable domain ETGVTQSPTHLIKTRGQQVTLRCSSQSGHNTVSWYQQALGQGPQFIFQYYREEENGRGNFPPRFSGLQFPNYSSELNVNALELDDSALYLCASRPNSRGLTAKNIQYFGAGTRLSVL.